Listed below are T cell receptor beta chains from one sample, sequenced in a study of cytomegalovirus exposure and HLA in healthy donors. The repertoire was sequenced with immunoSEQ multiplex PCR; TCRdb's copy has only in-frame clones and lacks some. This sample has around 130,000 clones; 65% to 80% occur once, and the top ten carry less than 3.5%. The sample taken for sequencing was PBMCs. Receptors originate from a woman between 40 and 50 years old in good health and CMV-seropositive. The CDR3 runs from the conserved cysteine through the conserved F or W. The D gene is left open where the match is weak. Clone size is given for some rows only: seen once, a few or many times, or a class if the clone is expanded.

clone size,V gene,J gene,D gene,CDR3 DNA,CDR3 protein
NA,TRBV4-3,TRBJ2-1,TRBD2,TGCGCCAGCAGCCAAGAACTAGCGGGAGCTTTTGAGCAGTTCTTC,CASSQELAGAFEQFF
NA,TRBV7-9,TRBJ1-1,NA,TGTGCCAGCAGCAGTCCCGTAGCGGTTATTGCTTTCTTT,CASSSPVAVIAFF
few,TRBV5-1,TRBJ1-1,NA,TGCGCCAGCAGCGAAGGACAGCCGAACACTGAAGCTTTCTTT,CASSEGQPNTEAFF
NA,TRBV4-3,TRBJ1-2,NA,TGCGCCAGCAGCCAAGAGTCAACAGTGGGGGCTCGGGATGGCTACACCTTC,CASSQESTVGARDGYTF
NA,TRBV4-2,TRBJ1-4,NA,TGTGCCAGCAGCCAAGAGTATGGGGGCGACCCCGACGAAAAACTGTTTTTT,CASSQEYGGDPDEKLFF
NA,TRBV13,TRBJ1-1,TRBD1,TGTGCCAGCAAAGAGCAGGGGGTAGGCACTGAAGCTTTCTTT,CASKEQGVGTEAFF
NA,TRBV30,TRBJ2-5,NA,TGTGCCGGTCAGGGAAGCCAAGAGACCCAGTACTTC,CAGQGSQETQYF
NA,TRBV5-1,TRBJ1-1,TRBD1,TGCGCCAGCAGCGTAAGACAGGGGGACACTGAAGCTTTCTTT,CASSVRQGDTEAFF
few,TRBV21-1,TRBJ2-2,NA,TGTGCCAGCAGCAAAGCGGGACTAGCGGCCCCCGGGGAGCTGTTTTTT,CASSKAGLAAPGELFF
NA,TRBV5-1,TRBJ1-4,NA,TGCGCCAGCAGCTTCTCGACAACTTCGGGAGAAAAACTGTTTTTT,CASSFSTTSGEKLFF
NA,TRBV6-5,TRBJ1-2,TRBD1,TGTGCCAGCCTCGGACAGGGCCATGGCTACACCTTC,CASLGQGHGYTF
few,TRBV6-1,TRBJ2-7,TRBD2,TGTGCCAGCTGCCCCGGGGGGACCCCGGCGGGGGAGCAGTACTTC,CASCPGGTPAGEQYF
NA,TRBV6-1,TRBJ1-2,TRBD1,TGTGCCAGCAGGAAGGGGGCAGGGTTGGACTACACCTTC,CASRKGAGLDYTF
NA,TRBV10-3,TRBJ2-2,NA,TGTGCCATCGGCGGGACGGCCGGGGAGCTGTTTTTT,CAIGGTAGELFF
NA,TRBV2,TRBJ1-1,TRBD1,TGTGCCAGCAGTGATCGCAGGGGGTGGTTGGACACTGAAGCTTTCTTT,CASSDRRGWLDTEAFF
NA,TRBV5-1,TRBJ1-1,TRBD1,TGCGCCAGCAGGGGACAGGGGGCCGGGTCTGAAGCTTTCTTT,CASRGQGAGSEAFF
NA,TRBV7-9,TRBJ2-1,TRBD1,TGTGCCAGCAGCGCGACCCGGGACAGGGGTTACAATGAGCAGTTCTTC,CASSATRDRGYNEQFF
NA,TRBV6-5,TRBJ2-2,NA,TGTGCCAGCAGTTTTTCAGACACCGGGGAGCTGTTTTTT,CASSFSDTGELFF
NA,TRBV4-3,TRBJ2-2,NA,TGCGCCAGCAGCCAAGATCGGGCCGGGGAGCTGTTTTTT,CASSQDRAGELFF
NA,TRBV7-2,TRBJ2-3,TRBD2,TGTGCCAGCAGTCTTAGCGGGAGGGCGTCAGATACGCAGTATTTT,CASSLSGRASDTQYF
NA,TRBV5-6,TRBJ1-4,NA,TGTGCCAGCAGCCGTGGCGGGTCGAGCCTTAATGAAAAACTGTTTTTT,CASSRGGSSLNEKLFF
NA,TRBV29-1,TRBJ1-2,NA,TGCAGCGTTGAAGGTGGTAGCTTC,CSVEGGSF
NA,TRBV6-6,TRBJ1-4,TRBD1,TGTGCCAGCAGAAACGACAGGGCGGGAGAAAAACTGTTTTTT,CASRNDRAGEKLFF
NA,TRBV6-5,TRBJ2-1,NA,TGTGCCAGCAGCCCCCGAGCGGCTTACAATGAGCAGTTCTTC,CASSPRAAYNEQFF
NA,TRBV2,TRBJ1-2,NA,TGTGCCAGCAGTGAAGGGACAGTCACCTATGGCTACACCTTC,CASSEGTVTYGYTF
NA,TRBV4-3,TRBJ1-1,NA,TGCGCCAGCAGCCAAGAACAGCCGGGGTTGAACACTGAAGCTTTCTTT,CASSQEQPGLNTEAFF
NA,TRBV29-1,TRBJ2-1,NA,TGCAGCGTTGTGTCGGGTGGCGAGCAGTTCTTC,CSVVSGGEQFF
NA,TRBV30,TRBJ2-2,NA,TGTGCCTGGAGTGTGGCAGAAGTCGGGGAGCTGTTTTTT,CAWSVAEVGELFF
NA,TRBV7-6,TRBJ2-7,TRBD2,TGTGCCAGCAGCATGGGACTAGCGGAGTACGAGCAGTACTTC,CASSMGLAEYEQYF
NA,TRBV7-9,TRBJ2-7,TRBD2,TGTGCCAGCAGCAACCATCTAGCGGGAGTTTTCGAGCAGTACTTC,CASSNHLAGVFEQYF
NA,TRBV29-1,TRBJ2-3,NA,TGCAGCTCCACAAGAGGCGATACGCAGTATTTT,CSSTRGDTQYF
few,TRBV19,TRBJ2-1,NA,TGTGCCAGTAGTCATACAGGAGTCAATGAGCAGTTCTTC,CASSHTGVNEQFF
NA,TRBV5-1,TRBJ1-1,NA,TGCGCCAGCAGTTCCGGGACACTTAACACTGAAGCTTTCTTT,CASSSGTLNTEAFF
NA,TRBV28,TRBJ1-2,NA,TGTGCCAGCAGTGTCGGGACTGACATCTATGGCTACACCTTC,CASSVGTDIYGYTF
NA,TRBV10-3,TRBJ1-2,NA,TGTGCCATCAGTGAGTACGAGGCCGGTAACTATGGCTACACCTTC,CAISEYEAGNYGYTF
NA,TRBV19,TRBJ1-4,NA,TGTGCCAGCCGGAGCGGGGCTTCCGGAGAAAAACTGTTTTTT,CASRSGASGEKLFF
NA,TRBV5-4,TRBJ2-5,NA,TGTGCCAGCAGCTTGGGGGGCGGGGAACCGCAAGAGACCCAGTACTTC,CASSLGGGEPQETQYF
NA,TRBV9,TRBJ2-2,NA,TGTGCCAGCAGCGTAGGGGGGACAAGTCCCACCGGGGAGCTGTTTTTT,CASSVGGTSPTGELFF
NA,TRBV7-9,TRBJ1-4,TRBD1,TGTGCCAGCAGCTTAGGGAGACAGGGGTGGTACGAAAAACTGTTTTTT,CASSLGRQGWYEKLFF
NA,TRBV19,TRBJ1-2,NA,TGTGCCAGCACCCGGGGGGCTGGGTATGGCTACACCTTC,CASTRGAGYGYTF